This T cell receptor beta chain was identified in a study of blood T cell repertoires in COVID-19. Study background: The origin of the acute and convalescent COVID-19 samples was the United States, Italy and Spain.

The V end was cut by 2 bases, the J end by 4 bases, with 15 bases between. This CDR3 has 15 amino acids. CDR1 and CDR2 (germline): SGHRS, YFSETQ. Original processing notes: The authors estimated nucleated cell counts from reference gene primer amplification. Clones were sequenced by immunoSEQ multiplex PCR, and TCRdb holds only the in-frame ones, with some missing. That table furnishes V, J and clone size, whereas the DNA furnished D and trimming. This table has about 350,000 clones, 75% to 90% appearing once. A Seattle source enrolled patients during active infection and followed them longitudinally.

V is TRBV5-1 and J is TRBJ1-2; D uncertain. Sequencing was carried out using peripheral blood. The sequence came from a woman aged 45-59 years with COVID-19, enrolled during active disease. The CDR3 DNA follows: TGCGCCAGCAGCTTAGTCGGGGAGCTAGGCTATGGCTACACCTTC. Protein product: CASSLVGELGYGYTF.